This section outlines one TCR beta chain sequence together with its context. Its antigen remains unidentified. There are no base qualities to consult, and no much larger clone falls within one base. Sequences SGHRS (CDR1) and YFSETQ (CDR2) are obtained from the germline V gene. The CDR3 numbers 12 residues from cysteine through phenylalanine. The kept DNA is CDR3 alone, 36 bases in frame from the first base. The V and J ends are trimmed by 0 bases and 6 bases, leaving 4 bases between them. These data originate in a study of cytomegalovirus exposure and HLA in healthy donors (dated by TCRdb to the late 2010s). The study in broad terms: An earlier analysis of approximately 590 of the donors reported 276 Gb of sequence data and 100 million to 140 million unique TCR beta sequences from about 179 million T cells. In the later analysis, no new phenotypic data were used to find candidate immune exposures; instead, reliance was placed on TCR beta sequences and their occurrence across donors. Typing coverage differed by locus: A, B, C, DRB1 and DQB1 were typed in about 620-640 donors, DQA1 in roughly 500, DPA1 in around 600, and DPB1 in roughly 470. Of the approximately 400 genotyped donors, about 80% fell in the genetic ancestry cluster associated with self-reported Caucasian donors. The study combined high-throughput TCR immunosequencing, statistical association of individual TCRs with disease status, and machine learning to predict cytomegalovirus infection status. A later analysis re-analyzed previously published TCR beta repertoires from 660 or so donors and added high-resolution HLA genotyping to study TCR occurrence patterns. About 330 gigabases of sequencing data and roughly 80 million unique TCR sequences made up an early release that covered some 640 HLA-typed donors. Across 398 genotyped donors of the cohort, an average of about 220,000 unique TCR beta nucleotide sequences per donor were sequenced, and about a sixth of those sequences were non-productive. The study was designed to test whether signatures of past pathogen exposure could be identified by cataloging public T cell receptors. In a later genetic analysis, genome-wide SNP genotypes for about 65% of the 666 donors were used, and that subset was treated as a discovery cohort. Several DR-DQ haplotypes were treated as single units for association and clustering because of strong linkage in the cohort. To decide whether each TCR beta V gene segment behaved as functional or pseudogenic, an earlier analysis of 587 of the donors relied on high-throughput TCR beta sequencing. Donor age, sex, ethnicity and CMV serostatus were compiled together with the repertoire data. All discovery cohort repertoires had been generated on a single sequencing platform. Using immunosequencing, the study profiled T cell repertoires from 500 to 800 subjects and related those repertoires to cytomegalovirus serostatus. HLA typing covered class I and class II loci at four-digit resolution. Besides the first cohort of 666 subjects, a separate validation cohort made up of over a hundred different subjects was used.

The study at large found these results: Broadly in line with IMGT annotations, most TCR beta V segments showed up in productive rearrangements about 90% or about 30% of the time in an earlier analysis of 450 to 750 of the donors. Several of the top co-occurrence clusters appeared to be linked to parvovirus B19, influenza, CMV and Epstein-Barr virus, according to a later analysis. In a later analysis, the rate of TCR association differed among HLA loci, with DRB1 alleles having the most associated TCRs and HLA-C alleles having the fewest. Because counts were too low, around 18 rarely observed V segments, including chromosome 9 orphons, were left out of the earlier analysis of over 550 of the donors. The presence/absence analyses assumed that sequencing depth was roughly uniform across donors, and that assumption may not be true. In a later analysis, HLA-associated TCR beta chains showed more clonal expansion and lower generation probabilities than non-associated chains that were equally common. Immune exposure information for the cohort was limited to CMV serostatus. Across donors, most TCR sequences were observed very rarely, whereas some public TCRs were present in many individuals. Assigning TCR associations to individual alleles was difficult when HLA alleles, especially DR and DQ, strongly co-occurred. In this cohort, only TCR beta chains were sequenced, and detectable features were limited by the absence of alpha or paired-chain data. Some IMGT-functional V segments, including TRBV6-2 and TRBV6-3, could not be told apart with the 87-base-pair reads, so those segments were excluded. The study gave a list of under 200 TCR beta chains associated with cytomegalovirus. A later analysis associated about 16,000 TCR beta sequences with specific HLA alleles at a false discovery rate of 0.05. In vitro tests confirmed that a few of the cytomegalovirus-associated TCR beta chains recognize cytomegalovirus antigens. Cytomegalovirus status was reported to be diagnosed by the classifier with high specificity and sensitivity in both the original and validation cohorts. V-gene and J-gene trimming of TCR beta chains was associated with a missense DCLRE1C variant in a later genetic analysis, and the association was replicated in an independent cohort. The sequencing pipeline was judged likely to have produced a cluster of highly shared sequence variants as a technical artifact. In a later analysis, most CMV-associated TCR beta chains were found to appear HLA-restricted, with HLA associations seemingly driven largely by CMV exposure. A further reported finding was that TCR beta sequences accurately predicted the HLA-A and HLA-B alleles for most subjects in the first cohort. Because some donors lacked HLA typing at each locus, the association tests relied only on the typed subset. Linkage disequilibrium might explain the correlated functional status among segregating V segments, but an unknown experimental factor could not be excluded. A later genetic analysis reported fewer N-insertions in productive TCRs among donors in an Asian-associated ancestry cluster than the roughly 650-donor mean. The authors suggested that the approach could potentially be extended to other disease states and immunological phenotypes.

Receptor libraries were prepared by the immunoSEQ multiplex PCR assay. For the multiplex PCR, a mixture combining 60 forward primers for TCR Vbeta segments and 13 reverse primers for TCR Jbeta segments was used. A multiplex PCR assay on genomic DNA amplified the CDR3 region of rearranged TCR beta genes. Amplified TCR beta libraries were sequenced as 87-base-pair reads on the Illumina HiSeq System. The paper's data handling went like this. A later analysis tallied roughly 80 million unique TCR beta chains across the 666 repertoires, and roughly 11 million of those chains were shared by two or more donors. To remove PCR and sequencing errors, raw reads were error-corrected and collapsed into unique sequences using a nearest-neighbor algorithm that merged closely related sequences. CDR3 sequences were aligned to IMGT reference sequences to assign V, D and J gene segments. For a sequence to be retained, a match of at least six nucleotides to both a V gene segment and a J gene segment was required. A rearrangement was called productive if the CDR3 had no stop codons and remained in frame with V and J, and every other rearrangement was called non-productive. Following IMGT convention, CDR3 was defined as the stretch from the second conserved V-encoded cysteine to the conserved J-encoded phenylalanine. Sequences without an unambiguous match to a single V gene segment were excluded from the earlier analysis of about 600 of the donors. In an earlier analysis of 450 to 700 of the donors, V segments were called functional above 56.7% productive rearrangements and were called segregating when the between-donor standard deviation exceeded 5%. To diagnose cytomegalovirus status from the catalog of TCR beta chain sequences, a statistical classification framework was built. In a later analysis, V and J genes were assigned by comparing TCR nucleotide sequences against IMGT/GENE-DB human TR gene sequences. A later analysis assigned CDR3 sequences and most-parsimonious VDJ recombination scenarios with the TCRdist pipeline. A later analysis defined each TCR beta chain by its CDR3 amino acid sequence plus V-gene family, and excluded reads lacking a unique V-gene family. A later analysis removed 500 to 650 highly shared, low-generation-probability nucleotide sequences to deal with suspected cross-contamination and a sequencing artifact. In a later analysis, a clonal expansion index for each public chain was calculated from normalized within-repertoire ranks of inferred template counts. In a later analysis, generation probabilities were computed with a VDJ recombination model fitted to out-of-frame rearrangements, and the resulting probabilities were checked against IGoR. Hypergeometric tests were used in a later analysis to score TCR-TCR, TCR-HLA and TCR-CMV co-occurrence, with a repertoire-size bias correction applied to the TCR pairs. To estimate false discovery rates, a later analysis permuted the HLA or CMV assignments 20 times. In a later analysis, co-occurring TCRs were grouped using DBSCAN, and TCRdist sequence similarity was added for clustering within HLA-allele-positive subsets. Repertoires with fewer than 30,000 or more than 120,000 public chains, plus five repertoires with anomalous nucleotide sharing, were excluded from co-occurrence clustering. TCRdb took over this immuneACCESS table, retaining in-frame rearrangements with V and J assigned. Such tables are incomplete; in checked studies, under half of the missing clones stem from an unresolved V gene, and the remainder is unexplained. That table gives V, J and clone size, and the DNA gave D and trimming. The sample data list around 130,000 clones, and around 90% of these were observed just once. The biggest ten clones account for 0.5% to 0.65% of the sample.

In total, roughly 670 healthy bone marrow donors made up the cohort. Cohort members were all nominally healthy when sampled, although unrecorded immune exposures were likely present. The donor tested CMV seronegative and was one of the 352 seronegative cohort members. A peripheral blood sample was collected from each donor, and TCR beta sequencing was performed on peripheral blood mononuclear cells. The Qiagen DNeasy Blood Extraction Kit was used to extract genomic DNA from the blood cell samples. Recombination joined TRBV5-1 with TRBJ2-1, with no reliable assignment of the D segment. The TCR sequence derives from a woman between 35 and 50 years old in good health and CMV-seronegative. Sequencing input: PBMCs. The bases are TGCGCCAGCAGCTTGGGGAGCAATGAGCAGTTCTTC. Translated, it gives CASSLGSNEQFF.